The present TCR beta chain was sequenced within a study of blood T cell repertoires in COVID-19. Study as a whole: The United States, Italy and Spain provided the acute and convalescent COVID-19 samples. T cells, B-cell-depleted T cells, or PBMCs provided the cDNA or gDNA that served as material.

Source study methods: Scientists estimated how many nucleated cells there were by amplifying reference gene primers. Only in-frame clones appear in the TCRdb table, and some are missing; sequencing was by immunoSEQ multiplex PCR. D and trimming were read from the DNA, whereas the V and J calls and clone size are those reported in that table. The sample has about 230,000 clones; over 70% are singletons. With 7 bases removed from V and 2 bases from J, the gap between germline ends came to 9 bases. Germline V gene sequence: CDR1 MNHEY, CDR2 SVGAGI. The CDR3 runs 12 residues. The rearrangement joins TRBV6-5 to TRBJ2-7; D might be TRBD1 (5 bases). The sample consisted of peripheral blood. This receptor was obtained from a woman aged 80 or older with acute or convalescent COVID-19. CDR3 sequence reads: CASTAGTYEQYF. Written as DNA, the CDR3 is TGTGCCAGCACGGCAGGGACCTACGAGCAGTACTTC.